The 23 T cell receptor beta chains given below trace back to one sample, sequenced in a study of T cell repertoires in cytomegalovirus infection. TCRdb used MiXCR to reprocess the reads, holding one entry per CDR3 protein. The table lists hundreds of thousands of distinct CDR3 sequences, around 9.5% of them singletons, with roughly 4.5% in the top ten. The sequenced sample consisted of PBMCs. The source of these receptors is a human donor in good health (CMV status not recorded). Some clones in this sample may be carry-over from other donors' samples.

V usage is TRBV19 and J usage is TRBJ2-3; 9 nucleotides match TRBD1. Germline loops: CDR1 LNHDA, CDR2 SQIVND (reference sequence). This CDR3 comprises 13 residues. V shed 6 bases, J shed 4 bases, and the junction held 2 bases outside the gene matches. Here the CDR3 DNA reads TGTGCCAGTAGGGACAGGGGCCCAGATACGCAGTATTTT. It is translated as CASRDRGPDTQYF. Based on the CDR3 plus reference TRBV19 and TRBJ2-3, the full variable domain is DGGITQSPKYLFRKEGQNVTLSCEQNLNHDAMYWYRQDPGQGLRLIYYSQIVNDFQKGDIAEGYSVSREKKESFPLTVTSAQKNPTAFYLCASRDRGPDTQYFGPGTRLTVL.

This clonotype was found a few times. The chain joins TRBV15 to TRBJ1-1; no clear D gene. Trimming removed 6 bases at V and 5 bases at J, with 16 bases between. Germline CDR1 is LNHNV and CDR2 is YYDKDF (reference sequence). The CDR3 length is 14 residues. This CDR3 reads CATRSYVGRTEAFF. CDR3 nucleotides: TGTGCCACCAGATCCTACGTAGGGAGGACTGAAGCTTTCTTT.

This clonotype was counted between two and nine times. The rearrangement links TRBV14 to TRBJ2-1; tentative D call: TRBD2 (5 bases). CDR1 and CDR2 (germline): SGHDN, FVKESK. Trimming took 4 bases from V and 10 from J, leaving 14 bases between them. This CDR3 comprises 13 residues. DNA of the CDR3: TGTGCCAGCAGCCCAAGAAGCGGAGTCGAGCAGTTCTTC. Residues: CASSPRSGVEQFF.

A few counts support this clonotype. The chain carries TRBV20-1 and TRBJ2-1; TRBD1 matches at 10 bases. The J segment lost 4 bases and the V segment lost 5 bases, leaving 8 bases of the junction unmatched. Germline V gene data show CDR1 as DFQATT and CDR2 as SNEGSKA (reference sequence). The CDR3 consists of 15 residues. DNA of the CDR3: TGCAGTGCTTTATACCGGGACAGGGGTTACAATGAGCAGTTCTTC. This encodes CSALYRDRGYNEQFF.

This clonotype occurred many times. The CDR3 reads CASSPGGGETQYF. CDR3 sequence (DNA): TGTGCCAGCAGCCCCGGAGGCGGAGAGACCCAGTACTTC. The V gene is TRBV18, the J gene TRBJ2-5, with D possibly TRBD2 on 5 matching bases. Germline V gene sequence: CDR1 KGHSH, CDR2 LQKENI. This CDR3 spans 13 amino acids. The germline V and J ends were trimmed by 8 bases and 4 bases, with 14 bases remaining between them.

There are many counts of this clonotype. V is TRBV12-3 or TRBV12-4 and J is TRBJ1-1, with D uncertain. The CDR3 has 11 amino acids. Trimming shortened V by 6 bases and J by 8 bases, and 10 bases separated the two germline ends. In nucleotides, the CDR3 is TGTGCCAGCAGATGGGCCCGAGAAGCTTTCTTT. Residues: CASRWAREAFF.

The chain uses TRBV15 and TRBJ2-3; D gene unclear. There are 12 residues in the CDR3. The V end was cut by 5 bases, the J end by 6 bases, with 9 bases between. CDR1 is LNHNV and CDR2 is YYDKDF in the germline V gene (reference sequence). As DNA, the CDR3 is TGTGCCACCAGCGCCGCCCGGGATACGCAGTATTTT. Translating it yields CATSAARDTQYF.

This clonotype was counted only a few times. The rearrangement uses TRBV20-1 and TRBJ2-1, with D perhaps matching TRBD2 (5 bases). The CDR3 runs 13 residues. CDR1 and CDR2 (germline): DFQATT, SNEGSKA (reference sequence). With 0 bases removed from V and 8 bases from J, the gap between germline ends came to 11 bases. The CDR3 DNA sequence: TGCAGTGCTAGAGATCGCGGGTTCCATGAGCAGTTCTTC. This translates into CSARDRGFHEQFF.

This clonotype came up a few times. The chain employs TRBV2 and TRBJ2-3; 7 positions match TRBD2. Germline values: CDR1 SNHLY, CDR2 FYNNEI. After removal of 8 bases from V and 0 bases from J, the junction contained 5 bases not matched to a gene. CDR3 length: 14 residues. The CDR3 sequence: CASLSGKSTDTQYF. The CDR3 DNA reads TGTGCCAGCTTGAGCGGGAAAAGCACAGATACGCAGTATTTT.

In its sample, this clonotype was seen a few times. The rearrangement links TRBV6-5 to TRBJ1-5; the match to TRBD1 covers 11 bases. Germline-derived CDR1 and CDR2 are MNHEY and SVGAGI. The CDR3 extends over 16 amino acids. With 6 bases clipped from V and 9 bases from J, the junction kept 13 bases outside the gene matches. The CDR3 DNA sequence: TGTGCCAGCAGCAACTCCGGGACAGGGGGACCGGGGCCCCAGCATTTT. Translated: CASSNSGTGGPGPQHF.

The rearrangement links TRBV5-3 to TRBJ2-5; possible D gene TRBD1, 6 bases. TRBV5-3 falls under the ORF class, with uncertain function. The CDR3 is 15 residues long. The V and J ends lost 8 bases and 3 bases respectively, with 20 bases between them. CDR3 residues: CASSQRYREKETQYF. CDR3 bases: TGTGCCAGCAGCCAACGATACAGGGAAAAAGAGACCCAGTACTTC.

There are many counts of this clonotype. The chain recombines TRBV7-2 with TRBJ2-3; tentative D call: TRBD1 (5 bases). CDR3 size: 15 residues. Trimming removed 1 base from V and 1 base from J, with 9 bases in between. Germline CDR1 SGHTA, CDR2 FQGNSA. In DNA form, the CDR3 reads TGTGCCAGCAGCTTAGAAGGCAGGGGCACAGATACGCAGTATTTT. Its translation is CASSLEGRGTDTQYF.

This clonotype showed up just a few times. V is TRBV24-1 and J is TRBJ2-3; perhaps TRBD2 as D (6 bases). The CDR3 runs 15 residues. Trimming cost V 4 bases and J 7 bases, with 17 bases left between them. Germline V CDR1 and CDR2: KGHDR, SFDVKD. CDR3 sequence: CATSDPQRASNTQYF. The CDR3 coding sequence is TGTGCCACCAGTGACCCACAGCGGGCCTCCAATACGCAGTATTTT.

This chain links TRBV6-5 with TRBJ2-5; 8 positions agree with TRBD1. J was trimmed by 4 bases and V by 6 bases; bases with no gene match: 7. The germline V gene has CDR1 MNHEY and CDR2 SVGAGI. The CDR3 contains 14 residues. The CDR3: CASSRGTGRETQYF. In DNA form, the CDR3 reads TGTGCCAGCAGCCGCGGGACAGGCCGAGAGACCCAGTACTTC.

J is TRBJ2-5 and V is TRBV18; 7 nucleotides agree with TRBD1. CDR3 length: 17 amino acids. Unmatched junction bases numbered 15, after V lost 3 bases and J lost 5 bases. Germline CDR1 is KGHSH and CDR2 is LQKENI. The CDR3 nucleotides read TGTGCCAGCTCACCCCCTAGAGGGGGCGCGTTTGAGGAGACCCAGTACTTC. Protein sequence: CASSPPRGGAFEETQYF.

V gene TRBV28 combines with J gene TRBJ1-4; the D is unclear. The germline V gene has CDR1 MDHEN and CDR2 SYDVKM. The V gene lost 6 bases and the J gene lost 7 bases, with 9 bases spanning the gap. The CDR3 covers 12 residues. The CDR3 spells CASSFNTEKLFF. Written as DNA, the CDR3 is TGTGCCAGCAGCTTCAATACTGAAAAACTGTTTTTT.

The chain carries TRBV19 and TRBJ2-3; D perhaps matches TRBD1 (5 bases). Germline V gene sequence: CDR1 LNHDA, CDR2 SQIVND (reference sequence). The CDR3 consists of 16 residues. The V and J ends lost 4 bases and 4 bases respectively, with 18 bases between them. This CDR3 reads CASSSYLGADADTQYF. The CDR3 nucleotides read TGTGCCAGTAGTAGTTACCTAGGGGCGGACGCAGATACGCAGTATTTT. Full variable domain (outside the CDR3, taken from reference TRBV19 and TRBJ2-3): DGGITQSPKYLFRKEGQNVTLSCEQNLNHDAMYWYRQDPGQGLRLIYYSQIVNDFQKGDIAEGYSVSREKKESFPLTVTSAQKNPTAFYLCASSSYLGADADTQYFGPGTRLTVL.

This clonotype came up many times. The J gene is TRBJ2-7, the V gene TRBV2, with a tentative D call TRBD2 (6 bases). Germline V CDR1 and CDR2: SNHLY, FYNNEI. The CDR3 length is 15 residues. Trimming removed 4 bases from V and 4 bases from J, with 17 bases in between. The CDR3 bases are TGTGCCAGCAGTGGGTTACCAGGGAGGAAATACGAGCAGTACTTC. Encoded protein: CASSGLPGRKYEQYF. Full variable domain (outside the CDR3, taken from reference TRBV2 and TRBJ2-7): EPEVTQTPSHQVTQMGQEVILRCVPISNHLYFYWYRQILGQKVEFLVSFYNNEISEKSEIFDDQFSVERPDGSNFTLKIRSTKLEDSAMYFCASSGLPGRKYEQYFGPGTRLTVT.

This clonotype was detected only a few times. The J gene is TRBJ2-3, the V gene TRBV7-6; D ambiguous. V was trimmed by 5 bases and J by 4 bases, leaving 13 bases between them. The CDR3 totals 14 residues. Germline V gives CDR1 SGHVS, CDR2 FNYEAQ. DNA for the CDR3: TGTGCCAGCAGCCGGGTTACGAGCCCAGATACGCAGTATTTT. It yields the protein CASSRVTSPDTQYF.

This clonotype was seen repeatedly, ten times or more. This chain connects TRBV24-1 to TRBJ2-7; 9 bases align to TRBD2. J was trimmed by 3 bases and V by 4 bases; bases with no gene match: 9. The germline gives CDR1 KGHDR, CDR2 SFDVKD. The CDR3 contains 16 residues. The CDR3 DNA reads TGTGCCACCAGTGACGCGACTAGCGGAGCTTACTACGAGCAGTACTTC. Amino acids: CATSDATSGAYYEQYF.

This clonotype was found many times. The chain carries TRBV12-3 or TRBV12-4 and TRBJ2-2, with 12 bases fitting TRBD2. The trim removed 7 bases at V and 3 bases at J, leaving 6 bases unmatched. The CDR3 runs 16 residues. CDR3 coding DNA: TGTGCCAGCATCACACTAGCGGGAGGTTACACCGGGGAGCTGTTTTTT. Translated, it gives CASITLAGGYTGELFF.

In this sample, this clonotype turned up a few times. The rearrangement uses TRBV14 and TRBJ1-5, with TRBD1 matching over 11 bases. From germline, CDR1 is SGHDN and CDR2 FVKESK. The V gene end was trimmed by 0 bases and the J gene end by 5 bases; junction bases not matched to a gene: 6. This CDR3 has 17 residues. CDR3 in DNA: TGTGCCAGCAGCCAAGACCCGGACAGGGGGCGAGATCAGCCCCAGCATTTT. This translates into CASSQDPDRGRDQPQHF.

This clonotype has more than one count but fewer than ten. V is TRBV7-2 and J is TRBJ1-1, with TRBD1 matching 9 bases. With 4 bases clipped from V and 1 base from J, the junction kept 4 bases outside the gene matches. This CDR3 region has 15 residues. Germline-derived CDR1 and CDR2 are SGHTA and FQGNSA. The CDR3 sequence: CASSSQGAANTEAFF. The CDR3 DNA follows: TGTGCCAGCAGCTCACAGGGGGCGGCGAACACTGAAGCTTTCTTT.